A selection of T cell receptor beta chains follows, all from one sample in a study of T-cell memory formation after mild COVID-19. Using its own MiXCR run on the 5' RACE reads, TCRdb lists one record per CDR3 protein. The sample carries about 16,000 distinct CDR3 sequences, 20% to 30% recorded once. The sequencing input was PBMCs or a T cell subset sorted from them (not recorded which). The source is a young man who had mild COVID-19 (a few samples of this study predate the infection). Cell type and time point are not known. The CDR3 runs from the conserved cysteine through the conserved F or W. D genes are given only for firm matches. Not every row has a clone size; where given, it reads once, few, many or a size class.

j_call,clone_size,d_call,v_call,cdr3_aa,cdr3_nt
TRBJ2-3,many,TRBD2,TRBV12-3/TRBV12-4,CASSLGGGPTDTQYF,TGTGCCAGCAGTTTAGGCGGGGGGCCCACAGATACGCAGTATTTT
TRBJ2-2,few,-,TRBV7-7,CASSLLAGANTGELFF,TGTGCTAGCAGCTTACTTGCAGGAGCGAACACCGGGGAGCTGTTTTTT
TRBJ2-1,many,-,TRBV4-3,CASSQGRGHYNEQFF,TGCGCCAGCAGCCAGGGTAGGGGACACTACAATGAGCAGTTCTTC
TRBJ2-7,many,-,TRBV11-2,CASSLDSLGATIYSYEQYF,TGTGCCAGCAGCTTAGACTCTCTCGGGGCCACCATCTACTCCTACGAGCAGTACTTC
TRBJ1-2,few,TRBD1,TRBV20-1,CSARDSARGNYGYTF,TGCAGTGCTAGAGATTCGGCCAGGGGGAACTATGGCTACACCTTC
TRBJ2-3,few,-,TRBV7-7,CASSWGPGRTSTDTQYF,TGTGCTAGCAGCTGGGGCCCGGGGCGAACTAGCACAGATACGCAGTATTTT
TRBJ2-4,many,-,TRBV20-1,CSARGPLAKNIQYF,TGCAGTGCTAGGGGCCCTTTAGCCAAAAACATTCAGTACTTC
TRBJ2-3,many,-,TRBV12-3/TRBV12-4,CASTNLGGGDTQYF,TGTGCCAGCACGAACCTGGGGGGAGGAGATACGCAGTATTTT
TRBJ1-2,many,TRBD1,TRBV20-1,CSAGTGPGRTGYTF,TGCAGTGCTGGGACAGGACCTGGGCGTACCGGCTACACCTTC
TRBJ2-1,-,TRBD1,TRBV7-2,CASSPTAGQGNEQFF,TGTGCCAGCAGCCCCACGGCCGGACAGGGCAATGAGCAGTTCTTC
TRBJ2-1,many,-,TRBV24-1,CATSDSSWGDNEQFF,TGTGCCACCAGTGATTCATCCTGGGGGGACAATGAGCAGTTCTTC
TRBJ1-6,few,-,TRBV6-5,CASSSRTDYNSPLHF,TGTGCCAGCAGCAGCCGGACAGACTATAATTCACCCCTCCACTTT
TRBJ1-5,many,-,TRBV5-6,CASSFGSHQPQHF,TGTGCCAGCAGCTTCGGAAGCCATCAGCCCCAGCATTTT
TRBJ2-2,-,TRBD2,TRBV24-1,CATSDLAGGPTGELFF,TGTGCCACCAGTGATTTAGCGGGAGGGCCAACCGGGGAGCTGTTTTTT
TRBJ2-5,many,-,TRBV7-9,CASSRLVVDRLETQYF,TGTGCCAGCAGCCGCTTAGTAGTAGATAGGTTGGAGACCCAGTACTTC
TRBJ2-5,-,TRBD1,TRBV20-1,CSASGTGRETQYF,TGCAGTGCTAGCGGGACAGGGAGGGAGACCCAGTACTTC
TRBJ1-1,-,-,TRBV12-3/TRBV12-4,CASIPEGNTEAFF,TGTGCCAGCATTCCTGAGGGTAACACTGAAGCTTTCTTT
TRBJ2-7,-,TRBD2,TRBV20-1,CSATGTSSYEQYF,TGCAGTGCTACCGGGACTAGTTCCTACGAGCAGTACTTC
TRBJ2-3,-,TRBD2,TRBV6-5,CASSYHSSGRTDTQYF,TGTGCCAGCAGTTACCATTCTAGCGGCCGCACAGATACGCAGTATTTT
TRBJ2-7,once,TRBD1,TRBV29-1,CSVELATGPYEQYF,TGCAGCGTTGAATTGGCGACAGGGCCCTACGAGCAGTACTTC
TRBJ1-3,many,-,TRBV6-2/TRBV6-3,CASSYAGYSGNTIYF,TGTGCCAGCAGTTACGCGGGATACTCTGGAAACACCATATATTTT
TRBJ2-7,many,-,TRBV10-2,CASREGTGRSYEQYF,TGCGCCAGCAGAGAGGGGACCGGGCGCTCCTACGAGCAGTACTTC
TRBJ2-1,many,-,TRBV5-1,CASSLRQPVNEQFF,TGCGCCAGCAGCTTGCGACAGCCAGTTAATGAGCAGTTCTTC
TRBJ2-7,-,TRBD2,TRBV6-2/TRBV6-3,CASGRSSYEQYF,TGTGCTAGCGGGAGAAGCTCCTACGAGCAGTACTTC
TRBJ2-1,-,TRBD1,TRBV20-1,CSARDRFLGQGRYNEQFF,TGCAGTGCTAGAGATCGATTCTTGGGACAGGGGAGATACAATGAGCAGTTCTTC
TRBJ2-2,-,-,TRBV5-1,CASSLSGGDTGELFF,TGCGCCAGCAGCTTGTCGGGTGGCGACACCGGGGAGCTGTTTTTT
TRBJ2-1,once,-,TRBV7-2,CASSFHFGWGGLTDRQFF,TGTGCCAGCAGCTTCCATTTCGGCTGGGGCGGGCTTACTGACAGGCAGTTCTTC
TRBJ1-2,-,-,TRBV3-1,CASSPKDYYRVYGYTF,TGTGCCAGCAGCCCGAAAGACTACTACAGGGTTTATGGCTACACCTTC
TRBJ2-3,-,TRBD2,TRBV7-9,CASSSTSHTQYF,TGTGCCAGCAGCTCGACTAGCCATACGCAGTATTTT
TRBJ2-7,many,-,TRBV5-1,CASSEGSYEQYF,TGCGCCAGCAGCGAGGGTTCCTACGAGCAGTACTTC
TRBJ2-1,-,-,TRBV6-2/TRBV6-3,CASSYLDYNEQFF,TGTGCCAGCAGTTACCTAGACTACAATGAGCAGTTCTTC
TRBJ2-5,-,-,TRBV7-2,CASSKLQETQYF,TGTGCCAGCAGCAAACTCCAAGAGACCCAGTACTTC
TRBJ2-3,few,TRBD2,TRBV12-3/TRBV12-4,CASRILSGAEYF,TGTGCCAGCAGAATCCTTAGCGGGGCCGAGTATTTT